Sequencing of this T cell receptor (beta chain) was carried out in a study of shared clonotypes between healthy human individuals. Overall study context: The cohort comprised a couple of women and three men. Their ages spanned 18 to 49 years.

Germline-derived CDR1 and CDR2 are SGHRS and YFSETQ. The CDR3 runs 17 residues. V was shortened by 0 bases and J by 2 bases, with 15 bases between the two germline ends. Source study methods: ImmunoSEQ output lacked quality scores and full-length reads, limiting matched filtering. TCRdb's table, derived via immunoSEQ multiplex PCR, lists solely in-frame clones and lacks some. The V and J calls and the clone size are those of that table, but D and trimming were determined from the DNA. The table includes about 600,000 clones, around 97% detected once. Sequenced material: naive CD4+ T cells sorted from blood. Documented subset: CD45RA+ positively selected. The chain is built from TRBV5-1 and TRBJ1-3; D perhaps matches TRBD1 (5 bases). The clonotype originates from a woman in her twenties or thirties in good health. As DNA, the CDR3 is TGCGCCAGCAGCTTGGCGAGGGGTGGAGGACCTGGAAACACCATATATTTT. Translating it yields CASSLARGGGPGNTIYF.